One and the same sample provided the 20 T cell receptor beta chains below, sequenced in a study of shared clonotypes between healthy human individuals. Measured with immunoSEQ multiplex PCR; TCRdb has only the in-frame clones, and not every one. The sample includes roughly 2.4 million clones, about 94% seen only once; the top ten take about 0.13%. Sequencing was done on a sample of naive CD4+ T cells sorted from blood. Subset noted: CD45RA+ positively selected. The receptor set was obtained from a man aged 18 to 29 in good health.

The gene calls are TRBV18 and TRBJ1-1, with D possibly being TRBD1 (5 bases). Germline loops: CDR1 KGHSH, CDR2 LQKENI. The CDR3 totals 13 residues. V was shortened by 5 bases and J by 7 bases, with 14 bases between the two germline ends. CDR3 DNA sequence: TGTGCCAGCTCAAATAGGGGCGGTAATGAAGCTTTCTTT. This translates into CASSNRGGNEAFF.

The V and J genes are TRBV6-1 and TRBJ2-7; D uncertain. Germline CDR1 is MNHNS and CDR2 is SASEGT. There are 13 residues in the CDR3. V lost 8 bases and J 2 bases, leaving 13 bases between the germline ends. In DNA, the CDR3 is TGTGCCAGCGAGCTAGGTCTAGCCTACGAGCAGTACTTC. Translating it yields CASELGLAYEQYF.

The gene calls are TRBV5-1 and TRBJ2-1; 10 nucleotides agree with TRBD2. The germline gives CDR1 SGHRS, CDR2 YFSETQ. The CDR3 runs 17 residues. V lost 4 bases to trimming and J lost 10 bases; unmatched junction nucleotides: 17. The CDR3 sequence: CASSRRTSGTSLVEQFF. CDR3 DNA: TGCGCCAGCAGCCGTAGGACTAGCGGCACATCTTTAGTGGAGCAGTTCTTC.

The V call is TRBV30, the J call TRBJ2-1; TRBD2 agrees at 16 bases. CDR1 and CDR2 from the germline V gene are GTSNPN and SVGIG (reference sequence). The length of the CDR3 is 18 residues. With 2 bases clipped from V and 6 bases from J, the junction kept 10 bases outside the gene matches. The CDR3: CAWSSGPGLAGGRNEQFF. Here the CDR3 DNA reads TGTGCCTGGAGTTCCGGGCCGGGACTAGCGGGAGGGCGCAATGAGCAGTTCTTC.

The rearrangement uses TRBV10-2 and TRBJ1-1, with 7 positions matching TRBD1. Trimming removed 7 bases from V and 8 bases from J; junction bases left unmatched: 13. The CDR3 is 14 amino acids. Germline assignment: CDR1 WSHSY and CDR2 SAAADI. Written as DNA, the CDR3 is TGCGCCAGCACCGTACAGGGGCAATTGAAAGAAGCTTTCTTT. Translating gives CASTVQGQLKEAFF.

This chain joins TRBV14 and TRBJ2-7; D call uncertain. CDR1 and CDR2 (germline): SGHDN, FVKESK. This CDR3 is 13 amino acids long. Trimming removed 3 bases from V and 1 base from J, with 7 bases in between. DNA for the CDR3: TGTGCCAGCAGCCAGTCCGGGTCCTACGAGCAGTACTTC. It is translated as CASSQSGSYEQYF.

J is TRBJ2-3 and V is TRBV6-5; a possible D gene is TRBD1 (5 bases). Looked up from germline, CDR1 is MNHEY and CDR2 is SVGAGI. Trimming stripped 2 bases from V and 3 bases from J, with 12 bases between. There are 15 residues in the CDR3. CDR3: CASSYNRGRTDTQYF. The CDR3 DNA reads as TGTGCCAGCAGTTACAATAGGGGTCGGACAGATACGCAGTATTTT.

This chain connects TRBV6-5 to TRBJ2-3; 7 positions match TRBD1. The V gene's germline CDR1 is MNHEY and CDR2 SVGAGI. The J segment lost 1 base and the V segment lost 0 bases, leaving 4 bases of the junction unmatched. The CDR3 has 16 residues. The CDR3 sequence: CASSYSKGAGTDTQYF. Written as DNA, the CDR3 is TGTGCCAGCAGTTACTCGAAGGGGGCAGGCACAGATACGCAGTATTTT.

Regarding this clone: The same CDR3 can be traced to other DNA sequences in this sample. This chain joins TRBV11-2 and TRBJ1-2; D not certain. The CDR3 runs to 13 residues. Looked up from germline, CDR1 is SGHAT and CDR2 is FQNNGV. V gave up 5 bases and J gave up 1 base, with 8 bases separating them. The CDR3 region has the DNA TGTGCCAGCAGCCCTGACGGTAACTATGGCTACACCTTC. Translation gives CASSPDGNYGYTF. Complete variable domain (other parts from reference TRBV11-2 and TRBJ1-2): EAGVAQSPRYKIIEKRQSVAFWCNPISGHATLYWYQQILGQGPKLLIQFQNNGVVDDSQLPKDRFSAERLKGVDSTLKIQPAKLEDSAVYLCASSPDGNYGYTFGSGTRLTVV.

The chain recombines TRBV29-1 with TRBJ1-1, with D uncertain. Germline CDR1 and CDR2: SQVTM and ANQGSEA. Trimming left V 7 bases short and J 1 base short, with 13 bases between. This CDR3 is built from 13 residues. CDR3 protein: CSATVGRNTEAFF. The CDR3 DNA reads TGCAGCGCCACCGTCGGGCGGAACACTGAAGCTTTCTTT. The full variable domain, completed using reference TRBV29-1 and TRBJ1-1, is SAVISQKPSRDICQRGTSLTIQCQVDSQVTMMFWYRQQPGQSLTLIATANQGSEATYESGFVIDKFPISRPNLTFSTLTVSNMSPEDSSIYLCSATVGRNTEAFFGQGTRLTVV.

V usage is TRBV10-3 and J usage is TRBJ1-2, with 8 bases matching TRBD1. The germline V gene encodes CDR1 ENHRY and CDR2 SYGVKD. This CDR3 region has 12 residues. The V segment lost 10 bases and the J segment 2 bases; nucleotides outside the gene matches: 3. The CDR3 region is CATTGANYGYTF. CDR3 nucleotide sequence: TGTGCCACGACAGGGGCGAACTATGGCTACACCTTC.

In its sample, this clone was seen once. The V and J genes are TRBV4-3 and TRBJ2-2; D is perhaps TRBD2 (6 bases). The germline V gene has CDR1 LGHNA and CDR2 YSLEER. This CDR3 spans 14 amino acids. Trimming pared 1 base from V and 6 bases from J, leaving 9 bases between. This CDR3 is CASSQVGGAGELFF. CDR3 nucleotide sequence: TGCGCCAGCAGCCAAGTAGGAGGGGCCGGGGAGCTGTTTTTT.

J is TRBJ2-7 and V is TRBV5-1, with D maybe TRBD1 (6 bases). V was pared by 8 bases and J by 3 bases, with 12 bases between. Germline-derived CDR1 and CDR2 are SGHRS and YFSETQ. The CDR3 runs 12 residues. CDR3 DNA sequence: TGCGCCAGTCGACAGGACTTCTACGAGCAGTACTTC. It codes for CASRQDFYEQYF.

This chain connects TRBV27 to TRBJ1-5; perhaps TRBD1 as D (6 bases). The V gene lost 6 bases and the J gene lost 3 bases, with 21 bases spanning the gap. The CDR3 has 17 amino acids. Germline V gene lookup returns CDR1 MNHEY and CDR2 SMNVEV (reference sequence). The CDR3 coding sequence is TGTGCCAGCAGAGCCCATCGGCCAGGGGCCCTCAATCAGCCCCAGCATTTT. Translating gives CASRAHRPGALNQPQHF.

The chain carries TRBV4-1 and TRBJ2-3; 7 bases are a match to TRBD2. With V trimmed by 6 bases and J by 3 bases, 12 bases remained unmatched. Germline-derived CDR1 and CDR2 are MGHRA and YSYEKL. The CDR3 is made up of 16 amino acids. The CDR3 DNA sequence: TGCGCCAGCAGACGCCTCGGCGGGAGAAGTACAGATACGCAGTATTTT. It is translated as CASRRLGGRSTDTQYF.

The CDR3 DNA is TGTGCCAGCAGCTCTAGCGGGGGGTTCCAAGAGACCCAGTACTTC. This gives the protein CASSSSGGFQETQYF. This sequence joins TRBV5-4 and TRBJ2-5, with 11 positions matching TRBD2. The CDR3 runs to 15 residues. Germline values: CDR1 SGHNT, CDR2 YYREEE (reference sequence). The trim removed 3 bases at V and 1 base at J, leaving 2 bases unmatched.

This chain connects TRBV5-1 to TRBJ2-1; TRBD2 agrees at 10 bases. The CDR3 extends over 13 amino acids. V trimming: 6 bases; J trimming: 7 bases; junction bases outside the gene matches: 4. Germline V CDR1 and CDR2: SGHRS, YFSETQ. The CDR3 reads CASIASGSNEQFF. CDR3 coding DNA: TGCGCCAGCATCGCTAGCGGGAGTAATGAGCAGTTCTTC.

The rearrangement uses TRBV5-1 and TRBJ2-2; D remains unclear. V lost 1 base and J lost 8, with 3 bases in between. The CDR3 consists of 11 residues. Germline lookup yields CDR1 SGHRS and CDR2 YFSETQ. CDR3 region: CASSLWGELFF. The CDR3 DNA sequence: TGCGCCAGCAGCTTGTGGGGGGAGCTGTTTTTT.

As to this clone: Additional DNA sequences in this sample encode the identical CDR3. The chain links TRBV18 to TRBJ2-7; 8 positions agree with TRBD2. V trimming: 2 bases; J trimming: 4 bases; junction bases outside the gene matches: 4. The germline V gene has CDR1 KGHSH and CDR2 LQKENI. There are 14 residues in the CDR3. CDR3 in amino acids: CASSPGGGQYEQYF. As DNA, the CDR3 is TGTGCCAGCTCACCAGGCGGGGGGCAATACGAGCAGTACTTC. The variable domain in full, completed from reference TRBV18 and TRBJ2-7, reads NAGVMQNPRHLVRRRGQEARLRCSPMKGHSHVYWYRQLPEEGLKFMVYLQKENIIDESGMPKERFSAEFPKEGPSILRIQQVVRGDSAAYFCASSPGGGQYEQYFGPGTRLTVT.

The chain links TRBV30 to TRBJ1-4, with D possibly matching TRBD1 (5 bases). V lost 2 bases and J 8 bases, leaving 12 bases between the germline ends. CDR3 length: 13 amino acids. CDR1 and CDR2 from the germline V gene are GTSNPN and SVGIG (reference sequence). Here the CDR3 reads CAWSWGEAEKLFF. In nucleotides, the CDR3 is TGTGCCTGGAGTTGGGGGGAAGCCGAAAAACTGTTTTTT.